The source of this T cell receptor (beta chain) is a study of shared clonotypes between healthy human individuals. Study-wide results and limits: Researchers found naive subsets generally carried larger estimated richness than memory subsets.

Repertoires were generated with immunoSEQ multiplex PCR, while TCRdb's copy carries only in-frame clones and drops some. The table records roughly 2.4 million clones, about 94% of them present only once. Germline loops: CDR1 WNHNN, CDR2 SYGVQD (reference sequence). The CDR3 is made up of 17 amino acids. Losses at the gene ends were 1 base for V and 7 bases for J; bases not matched to a gene: 9. Each of the donors was a healthy adult who was HIV-negative and had not had a recent acute infection or vaccination. This clone is a singleton in its sample. Its antigen is not known. The specimen was naive CD4+ T cells sorted from blood. The subset here: CD45RA+ positively selected. The sequence came from a man aged 18 to 30 in good health. The gene calls are TRBV10-1 and TRBJ1-6; 8 bases are a match to TRBD1. CDR3 region: CASSEFETGVSNSPLHF. Here the CDR3 DNA reads TGCGCCAGCAGTGAGTTTGAGACAGGGGTTTCGAATTCACCCCTCCACTTT.